One sample yielded the 27 T cell receptor beta chains listed below, sequenced in a study of T-cell reconstitution after alpha-beta-depleted transplantation in children listed by TCRdb under 2016. The library was made by PCR. This sample was sequenced with an Illumina HiSeq 2500. Molecular barcoding was employed in the preparation of TCR libraries, with unique molecular identifiers being used to normalize TCRbeta repertoire quantification. The public reads were quality trimmed at Q25 with fastp and then assembled into clones with MiXCR by TCRdb, keeping productive beta chains. Rows are unified per CDR3 protein, each entry keeping the most common DNA and genes. In all, the sample holds hundreds of thousands of distinct CDR3 sequences, and 9.5% to 15% of those were seen once. Of the sample, approximately 2.9% falls within the top ten clones. Material: PBMCs from the stem cell graft donor, obtained from the stem cell graft. Source of these receptors: a human donor who donated a stem cell graft to a child with acute lymphoblastic leukemia.

This clonotype was found many times. CDR3 residues: CASSLARDRGPLSSYNEQFF. The CDR3 region has the DNA TGTGCCAGCAGCTTAGCCCGGGACAGGGGGCCGCTTAGCTCCTACAATGAGCAGTTCTTC. The chain joins TRBV11-1 to TRBJ2-1; 12 bases are shared with TRBD1. Per germline, CDR1 SGHAT and CDR2 FQDESV (reference sequence). V was pared by 0 bases and J by 0 bases, with 9 bases of the junction left unmatched. The CDR3 totals 20 residues.

This clonotype was detected many times. This chain connects TRBV7-2 to TRBJ2-7, with 8 nucleotides matching TRBD1. Germline V gene lookup returns CDR1 SGHTA and CDR2 FQGNSA. With V trimmed by 6 bases and J by 5 bases, 12 bases remained unmatched. The CDR3 totals 15 residues. Written as DNA, the CDR3 is TGTGCCAGCAGTAGGACAGGGTTGGTCGGCCACGAGCAGTACTTC. This sequence encodes CASSRTGLVGHEQYF.

Ten or more counts support this clonotype. CDR3 sequence reads: CASSVRTGLNGYTF. CDR3 nucleotides: TGTGCCAGCAGTGTTCGGACAGGACTCAATGGCTACACCTTC. The chain uses TRBV6-1 and TRBJ1-2; 7 nucleotides line up with TRBD1. Germline V gives CDR1 MNHNS, CDR2 SASEGT. This CDR3 is built from 14 residues. Germline trimming cut 4 bases from V and 6 bases from J; bases unmatched to any gene: 8.

Comment on this clonotype: A much bigger clone sits one base away, suggesting this may be a read error. This rearrangement joins TRBV6-6 to TRBJ2-2, with no clear D. The CDR3 is made up of 13 amino acids. V was clipped by 5 bases and J by 4 bases, with 8 bases between them. Germline assignment: CDR1 MNHNY and CDR2 SVGAGI (reference sequence). The CDR3 bases are TGTGCCAGCAGTCCGAGCCCCACCGGGGAGCTGTTTTTT. As protein: CASSPSPTGELFF.

The table lists this clonotype with many counts. The V call is TRBV15, the J call TRBJ2-3; D unresolved. With 0 bases removed from V and 3 bases from J, the gap between germline ends came to 1 base. CDR3 length: 12 amino acids. The V gene's germline CDR1 is LNHNV and CDR2 YYDKDF (reference sequence). CDR3 bases: TGTGCCACCAGCAGAGATACAGATACGCAGTATTTT. As protein: CATSRDTDTQYF. The entire variable domain, with the rest obtained from reference TRBV15 and TRBJ2-3, is as follows: DAMVIQNPRYQVTQFGKPVTLSCSQTLNHNVMYWYQQKSSQAPKLLFHYYDKDFNNEADTPDNFQSRRPNTSFCFLDIRSPGLGDTAMYLCATSRDTDTQYFGPGTRLTVL.

This clonotype was observed at least ten times. The rearrangement joins TRBV12-3 or TRBV12-4 to TRBJ1-4; TRBD1 matches at 8 bases. CDR3 length equals 14 residues. J was trimmed by 8 bases and V by 6 bases; bases with no gene match: 8. CDR3 residues: CASRIGTGVEKLFF. In nucleotides, the CDR3 is TGTGCCAGCAGAATTGGGACAGGAGTGGAAAAACTGTTTTTT.

The genes are TRBV27 and TRBJ2-1; 7 bases map to TRBD2. J lost 7 bases, V lost 6 bases, and 12 bases had no gene match. The V gene's germline CDR1 is MNHEY and CDR2 SMNVEV (reference sequence). The CDR3 covers 15 residues. For the CDR3, the DNA is TGTGCCAGCAGGCCCGGGGGGTACCCCCGGAATGAGCAGTTCTTC. Translating it yields CASRPGGYPRNEQFF.

This clonotype was seen only once. J is TRBJ2-3 and V is TRBV6-6, with D unclear. The length of the CDR3 is 13 residues. Germline CDR1 is MNHNY and CDR2 is SVGAGI (reference sequence). Trimming shortened V by 8 bases and J by 0 bases, and 9 bases separated the two germline ends. This CDR3 is CASLAVSTDTQYF. In DNA, the CDR3 is TGTGCCAGCCTGGCAGTTAGCACAGATACGCAGTATTTT.

There are many counts of this clonotype. The chain has TRBV28 and TRBJ2-6; 8 bases align to TRBD1. The germline V gene has CDR1 MDHEN and CDR2 SYDVKM. The CDR3 covers 18 residues. Germline trimming cut 6 bases from V and 0 bases from J; bases unmatched to any gene: 10. The CDR3 coding sequence is TGTGCCAGCAGGGGGCGACAGGGGTCGAGCTCTGGGGCCAACGTCCTGACTTTC. This sequence encodes CASRGRQGSSSGANVLTF.

This clonotype has ten or more counts. This chain connects TRBV2 to TRBJ2-7, with D possibly being TRBD1 or TRBD2 (5 bases each). Germline assignment: CDR1 SNHLY and CDR2 FYNNEI. This CDR3 is 15 amino acids long. V lost 0 bases to trimming and J lost 3 bases, with 12 bases between them. CDR3 DNA: TGTGCCAGCAGTGAAGCGGGGAGACAGTTCTACGAGCAGTACTTC. It translates to CASSEAGRQFYEQYF.

This clonotype was counted ten times or more. This chain links TRBV20-1 with TRBJ1-1; D is unclear. CDR3 length: 13 residues. V shed 4 bases and J shed 4 bases, with 13 bases lying between them. CDR1 is DFQATT, CDR2 SNEGSKA, per germline (reference sequence). Here the CDR3 reads CSATKSSGTEAFF. The CDR3 DNA sequence: TGCAGTGCTACGAAGTCCTCGGGCACTGAAGCTTTCTTT.

This clonotype was counted ten times or more. This rearrangement joins TRBV5-1 to TRBJ1-1; D ambiguous. The V gene's germline CDR1 is SGHRS and CDR2 YFSETQ. The germline V and J ends were trimmed by 4 bases and 3 bases, with 16 bases remaining between them. The CDR3 consists of 15 residues. DNA of the CDR3: TGCGCCAGCAGCCTCTCATCGACCCGGGACACTGAAGCTTTCTTT. Protein: CASSLSSTRDTEAFF. Drawing the rest from reference TRBV5-1 and TRBJ1-1, the complete variable domain is KAGVTQTPRYLIKTRGQQVTLSCSPISGHRSVSWYQQTPGQGLQFLFEYFSETQRNKGNFPGRFSGRQFSNSRSEMNVSTLELGDSALYLCASSLSSTRDTEAFFGQGTRLTVV.

At least ten counts were recorded for this clonotype. CDR3 sequence reads: CSATPKGPTEQYF. In DNA form, the CDR3 reads TGCAGTGCCACTCCTAAGGGCCCTACTGAGCAGTACTTC. The J gene is TRBJ2-7, the V gene TRBV20-1; D is ambiguous. The V gene's germline CDR1 is DFQATT and CDR2 SNEGSKA (reference sequence). Deletions cut 6 bases from V and 7 bases from J, with 19 bases between. The CDR3 is made up of 13 amino acids.

This rearrangement joins TRBV7-6 to TRBJ2-1; TRBD1 is a possible D gene (5 bases). The CDR3 contains 12 residues. V lost 2 bases and J lost 9, with 8 bases in between. Germline loops: CDR1 SGHVS, CDR2 FNYEAQ. The CDR3 protein is CASSLQGVEQFF. Here the CDR3 DNA reads TGTGCCAGCAGCTTACAAGGGGTTGAGCAGTTCTTC.

This clonotype was seen ten or more times. This rearrangement joins TRBV20-1 to TRBJ1-6; no definite D call. V was trimmed by 5 bases and J by 6 bases, leaving 14 bases between them. CDR1 DFQATT and CDR2 SNEGSKA come from the germline V gene (reference sequence). CDR3 size: 14 residues. The CDR3 DNA follows: TGCAGTGCTCATGACGGAAACCCTAATTCACCCCTCCACTTT. It translates to CSAHDGNPNSPLHF.

This clonotype was counted between two and nine times. The chain carries TRBV7-6 and TRBJ2-7; 11 bases are a match to TRBD2. CDR1 is SGHVS and CDR2 is FNYEAQ in the germline V gene. J gave up 0 bases and V 1 base, and 2 bases lay outside the gene matches. The CDR3 consists of 16 residues. CDR3 amino acids: CASSLGLAGNSYEQYF. The CDR3 nucleotides are TGTGCCAGCAGCTTAGGACTAGCGGGGAACTCCTACGAGCAGTACTTC. The full variable domain, completed using reference TRBV7-6 and TRBJ2-7, is GAGVSQSPRYKVTKRGQDVALRCDPISGHVSLYWYRQALGQGPEFLTYFNYEAQQDKSGLPNDRFSAERPEGSISTLTIQRTEQRDSAMYRCASSLGLAGNSYEQYFGPGTRLTVT.

This clonotype was counted a few times. A junction boundary mismatches the germline segment, possibly from a read error. The rearrangement links TRBV6-5 to TRBJ2-3; D tentatively fits TRBD1 or TRBD2 (6 bases each). The CDR3 is 14 amino acids. Germline CDR1 reads MNHEY; CDR2 reads SVGAGI. CDR3 protein: CASSSLEGGDAQYF. In nucleotides, the CDR3 is TGTGCCAGCAGTTCCCTGGAGGGGGGAGATGCGCAGTATTTT.

This clonotype was observed a handful of times. The chain has TRBV28 and TRBJ2-3; 10 nucleotides match TRBD2. There are 14 residues in the CDR3. Germline loops: CDR1 MDHEN, CDR2 SYDVKM. V lost 1 base to trimming and J lost 6 bases; unmatched junction nucleotides: 1. The DNA for the CDR3 is TGTGCCAGCAGTTTATCAGCGGGGGGGGATACGCAGTATTTT. This translates into CASSLSAGGDTQYF.

The chain is built from TRBV27 and TRBJ2-7; D remains unclear. Trimming shortened V by 5 bases and J by 2 bases, and 22 bases separated the two germline ends. CDR1 MNHEY and CDR2 SMNVEV come from the germline V gene (reference sequence). The CDR3 is made up of 17 amino acids. The CDR3 sequence: CASSRNLGPILTYEQYF. CDR3 in DNA: TGTGCCAGCAGTCGTAACCTAGGACCGATCTTGACCTACGAGCAGTACTTC.

This clonotype was seen ten or more times. This chain links TRBV12-3 or TRBV12-4 with TRBJ1-1; D gene uncertain. This CDR3 is built from 12 residues. Deletions cut 5 bases from V and 5 bases from J, with 9 bases between. The CDR3 is CASSLAQTEAFF. The DNA of the CDR3 is TGTGCCAGCAGTCTGGCGCAGACTGAAGCTTTCTTT.

This clonotype was observed many times. V gene TRBV5-6 combines with J gene TRBJ2-5, with TRBD1 matching over 7 bases. The CDR3 contains 15 residues. The V gene end was trimmed by 1 base and the J gene end by 1 base; junction bases not matched to a gene: 4. Germline assignment: CDR1 SGHDT and CDR2 YYEEEE. The CDR3 sequence: CASSLLRDSQETQYF. The DNA of the CDR3 is TGTGCCAGCAGCTTGCTTAGGGACAGCCAAGAGACCCAGTACTTC. The full variable domain, rest sourced from reference TRBV5-6 and TRBJ2-5, is DAGVTQSPTHLIKTRGQQVTLRCSPKSGHDTVSWYQQALGQGPQFIFQYYEEEERQRGNFPDRFSGHQFPNYSSELNVNALLLGDSALYLCASSLLRDSQETQYFGPGTRLLVL.

This clonotype showed up just a few times. This rearrangement joins TRBV6-5 to TRBJ2-1; 7 nucleotides line up with TRBD1. Germline V lookup: CDR1 MNHEY, CDR2 SVGAGI. V lost 0 bases, J lost 0 bases, and 11 bases stayed unmatched. This CDR3 is built from 19 residues. CDR3 coding DNA: TGTGCCAGCAGTTACTCCCTAACGACAGGGCCAGGCTCCTACAATGAGCAGTTCTTC. It codes for CASSYSLTTGPGSYNEQFF.

The sample holds many counts of this clonotype. The chain has TRBV7-6 and TRBJ1-1; 10 bases agree with TRBD1. The germline V gene has CDR1 SGHVS and CDR2 FNYEAQ. Trimming removed 5 bases from V and 6 bases from J; junction bases left unmatched: 9. The CDR3 is 15 amino acids. The CDR3 nucleotides read TGTGCCAGCAGCGGCTGGGACAGGGGCTACCCTGAAGCTTTCTTT. Amino acids: CASSGWDRGYPEAFF.

This clonotype has ten or more counts. This chain links TRBV27 with TRBJ1-2, with a weak D call TRBD1 (6 bases). Germline CDR1 and CDR2: MNHEY and SMNVEV (reference sequence). With 1 base removed from V and 5 bases from J, the gap between germline ends came to 14 bases. The CDR3 totals 15 residues. The CDR3 DNA reads TGTGCCAGCAGTTTATATTTCAGGGGAGGTTATGGCTACACCTTC. Its protein is CASSLYFRGGYGYTF.

Ten or more counts support this clonotype. J is TRBJ2-5 and V is TRBV5-1; D tentatively reads TRBD1 or TRBD2 (5 bases each). V lost 5 bases and J lost 4, with 12 bases in between. This CDR3 has 13 residues. The germline CDR1 and CDR2 sequences are SGHRS and YFSETQ. Here the CDR3 reads CASRSGPPETQYF. In nucleotides, the CDR3 is TGCGCCAGCAGGTCGGGACCCCCAGAGACCCAGTACTTC.

This clonotype has ten or more counts. CDR3: CASSQDHTPGRSPLHF. Here the CDR3 DNA reads TGCGCCAGCAGCCAAGATCACACACCCGGACGGTCACCCCTCCACTTT. V and J are TRBV4-3 and TRBJ1-6; D unclear. The V gene lost 0 bases and the J gene lost 10 bases, with 16 bases spanning the gap. From germline, CDR1 is LGHNA and CDR2 YSLEER. The CDR3 contains 16 residues.

Many counts were recorded for this clonotype. V and J are TRBV14 and TRBJ2-1; D call uncertain. The CDR3 consists of 14 residues. CDR1 is SGHDN, CDR2 FVKESK, per germline. With 4 bases removed from V and 0 bases from J, the gap between germline ends came to 7 bases. CDR3 DNA: TGTGCCAGCAGCCCCGGTTTCTCCTACAATGAGCAGTTCTTC. Translated, it gives CASSPGFSYNEQFF.